The rows below give T cell receptor beta chains drawn from one sample of a study of cytomegalovirus exposure and HLA in healthy donors. Sequencing was performed with immunoSEQ multiplex PCR; in TCRdb, only in-frame clones are kept and a portion is missing. Its table lists tens of thousands of clones. The material sequenced was PBMCs. These receptors were taken from a woman aged 40 to 55 in good health and CMV-seropositive. Each CDR3 is given with its conserved first and last residue. A D gene is named only where the DNA matches it firmly. Clone size is shown for a subset of rows, as once, few, many or a class of expanded clone.

size,D,V,J,DNA,CDR3
-,TRBD1,TRBV7-8,TRBJ1-3,TGTGCCAGCAGCCTAGCCGGGACAGGGGGATTGGACTCTGGAAACACCATATATTTT,CASSLAGTGGLDSGNTIYF
-,TRBD1,TRBV28,TRBJ2-1,TGTGCCAGCAGTAGGACAGGGCGCGCACAAAGGCATGACTACAATGAGCAGTTCTTC,CASSRTGRAQRHDYNEQFF
-,-,TRBV19,TRBJ2-7,TGTGCCAGTAGTTCGTCCGGGGTCGCCCCCTCCTACGAGCAGTACTTC,CASSSSGVAPSYEQYF
-,-,TRBV6-1,TRBJ2-2,TGTGCCAGCAGTGTCCGGGTTGGCACCGGGGAGCTGTTTTTT,CASSVRVGTGELFF
-,-,TRBV5-1,TRBJ1-2,TGCGCCAGCAGCTTGGCCGGAATGGCGCGCGGGGAGAAGGATGGCTACACCTTC,CASSLAGMARGEKDGYTF
-,-,TRBV4-3,TRBJ1-2,TGCGCCAGCAGCCAAGATAGAAGGAGGGGCCTGGCAGATGGCTACACCTTC,CASSQDRRRGLADGYTF
-,TRBD1,TRBV27,TRBJ2-1,TGTGCCAGCAGTTTATTTTCGGCAGGGGGCGAGAATGAGCAGTTCTTC,CASSLFSAGGENEQFF
-,-,TRBV2,TRBJ2-5,TGTGCCACCCAGCGGGCCCTCCAAGAGACCCAGTACTTC,CATQRALQETQYF
-,TRBD2,TRBV28,TRBJ2-1,TGTGCCAGCAGGCCGCCGGGACTAGCGAATGAGCAGTTCTTC,CASRPPGLANEQFF
-,TRBD1,TRBV25-1,TRBJ1-1,TGTGCCAGCAGGAAGACAGGGGTGGGTGAAGCTTTCTTT,CASRKTGVGEAFF
-,TRBD1,TRBV5-1,TRBJ2-7,TGCGCCAGCAGCTTCAGTCAGGGGGCAGCCTACGAGCAGTACTTC,CASSFSQGAAYEQYF
-,-,TRBV18,TRBJ2-7,TGTGCCAGCTCACCTCCAACAGGGAACTACGAGCAGTACTTC,CASSPPTGNYEQYF
-,TRBD1,TRBV7-3,TRBJ2-3,TGTGCCAGCAGTCGGGACAGGATCTCCACAGATACGCAGTATTTT,CASSRDRISTDTQYF
-,TRBD1,TRBV25-1,TRBJ2-5,TGTGCCAGCAGTGATCCGGGACAGGGGGGAGAGACCCAGTACTTC,CASSDPGQGGETQYF
-,-,TRBV27,TRBJ1-1,TGTGCCAGCAGTCCTCCTCGGGGGGGCACTGAAGCTTTCTTT,CASSPPRGGTEAFF
-,TRBD2,TRBV15,TRBJ2-7,TGTGCCACCAGCAGAGATCGCGGGAGCTCCTACGAGCAGTACTTC,CATSRDRGSSYEQYF
-,-,TRBV15,TRBJ2-3,TGTGCCACCAGCAGAGATCTCTCTGATACGCAGTATTTT,CATSRDLSDTQYF
-,TRBD1,TRBV6-4,TRBJ2-1,TGTGCCAGCAGTGACTCCACAGGGGGCAATGAGCAGTTCTTC,CASSDSTGGNEQFF
-,TRBD2,TRBV7-9,TRBJ2-2,TGTGCCAGCAGCTTAAATTGGCTAGCGGCGAACACCGGGGAGCTGTTTTTT,CASSLNWLAANTGELFF
-,-,TRBV2,TRBJ2-7,TGTGCCAGCAAATGGTCAACCTACGAGCAGTACTTC,CASKWSTYEQYF
-,TRBD2,TRBV9,TRBJ2-2,TGTGCCAGCCGGGGACTAGCGGATGACACCGGGGAGCTGTTTTTT,CASRGLADDTGELFF
-,-,TRBV6-1,TRBJ2-3,TGTGCCAGCGAACAGAGCACAGATACGCAGTATTTT,CASEQSTDTQYF
-,TRBD1,TRBV5-1,TRBJ1-1,TGCGCCAGCAGCTGGAGGGGGCGCGAGATCGCTGAAGCTTTCTTT,CASSWRGREIAEAFF
medium-sized,TRBD1,TRBV2,TRBJ2-5,TGTGCCAGCGATGGATGGGGGCAGGGGGCGGTTTCAGAGACCCAGTACTTC,CASDGWGQGAVSETQYF
-,-,TRBV29-1,TRBJ2-3,TGCAGCGTAACAAGGGAGGGCACAGATACGCAGTATTTT,CSVTREGTDTQYF
-,TRBD1,TRBV7-2,TRBJ1-2,TGTGCCAGCAGCCCGCCAGGACAGGGTTTAGGGGTTTATGGCTACACCTTC,CASSPPGQGLGVYGYTF
-,-,TRBV7-8,TRBJ1-2,TGTGCCAGCAGCATTAATTCAGGTTTGGAGACAGCTTACTATGGCTACACCTTC,CASSINSGLETAYYGYTF
-,TRBD2,TRBV4-3,TRBJ2-7,TGCGCCAGCAGCCAAGAGTCGGGGGGGGCGAACGAGCAGTACTTC,CASSQESGGANEQYF
-,-,TRBV2,TRBJ2-7,TGTGCCAGCAGTGAAATGCGATTCTCCTACGAGCAGTACTTC,CASSEMRFSYEQYF
-,TRBD1,TRBV28,TRBJ1-2,TGTGCCAGCAGTTCCGGGACAGGGAGCGGCTACACCTTC,CASSSGTGSGYTF
-,TRBD1,TRBV4-2,TRBJ1-2,TGTGCCAGCAGCCAGGACAGGGATGACGGCTACACCTTC,CASSQDRDDGYTF
-,-,TRBV6-5,TRBJ1-2,TGTGCCAGCAACAAGGGGAGGGGAGGGGACTATGGCTACACCTTC,CASNKGRGGDYGYTF
-,-,TRBV6-4,TRBJ2-2,TGTGCCAGCAGTCTTGACACCGGGGAGCTGTTTTTT,CASSLDTGELFF
-,-,TRBV27,TRBJ2-2,TGTGCCAGCTTAGACATCTATAACACCGGGGAGCTGTTTTTT,CASLDIYNTGELFF
-,-,TRBV7-2,TRBJ1-1,TGTGCCAGCAGCCAGGTGAACACTGAAGCTTTCTTT,CASSQVNTEAFF
-,-,TRBV13,TRBJ2-6,TGTGCCAGCAGCCCCTCTGTGCGGGCGACTGGGGCCAACGTCCTGACTTTC,CASSPSVRATGANVLTF
-,-,TRBV4-3,TRBJ2-5,TGCGCCAGCAGCCAAGATGGAGGGGGCGAGACCCAGTACTTC,CASSQDGGGETQYF
-,-,TRBV19,TRBJ2-7,TGTGCCAGTAGTATGCAGGGTAACGAGCAGTACTTC,CASSMQGNEQYF
-,TRBD1,TRBV7-6,TRBJ2-3,TGTGCCAGCAGCTTAGACCAGACCGGGACAGACACAGATACGCAGTATTTT,CASSLDQTGTDTDTQYF
-,-,TRBV15,TRBJ1-1,TGTGCCACCAGCAGAGGGGCGAACACTGAAGCTTTCTTT,CATSRGANTEAFF